The source of this T cell receptor (beta chain) is a study of technical replicates of blood from several donors. CDR3 length: 15 residues. Germline-derived CDR1 and CDR2 are MNHEY and SVGAGI. The V and J ends lost 4 bases and 5 bases respectively, with 17 bases between them. The protocol was immunoSEQ multiplex PCR, while the TCRdb copy is restricted to in-frame clones and leaves out a portion. Of approximately 59,000 clones in the sample, 90% to 95% were seen once. The sequenced sample consisted of PBMCs. This chain links TRBV6-5 with TRBJ1-2, with D perhaps matching TRBD1 (6 bases). The sequence was obtained from a human donor in good health. Some clones in this sample may be carry-over from other donors' samples. CDR3 residues: CASSSPSDRVYGYTF. The CDR3 region has the DNA TGTGCCAGCAGTTCACCCTCGGACAGAGTGTATGGCTACACCTTC.